This TCR beta chain stems from a study of blood T cell repertoires in COVID-19. Across the study: Italy, Spain and the United States were the sources of the convalescent and acute COVID-19 samples.

This study enrolled people aged roughly 18 to 90 from approximately 25 US geographic areas. Using immunoSEQ multiplex PCR, the repertoire was profiled, and TCRdb retains in-frame clones only, with some absent. Of 300,000 to 350,000 clones listed, approximately 90% are singletons. The sequence derives from a woman in her late teens or twenties who had recovered from COVID-19. Material: PBMCs or T cells enriched from blood (not recorded which).

This CDR3 reads CASSLRLAGDEGANVLTF. As DNA, the CDR3 is TGTGCCAGCAGCCTCAGACTAGCGGGAGATGAAGGGGCCAACGTCCTGACTTTC. V is TRBV7-8 and J is TRBJ2-6; 12 bases are shared with TRBD2. V lost 5 bases, J lost 4 bases, and 9 bases stayed unmatched. The CDR3 extends over 18 amino acids. CDR1 and CDR2 (germline): SGHVS, FQNEAQ.